This is a list of T cell receptor beta chains from one sample in a study of cytomegalovirus exposure and HLA in healthy donors. Some clones are missing from TCRdb's copy, which holds only in-frame ones; the method was immunoSEQ multiplex PCR. Seen in this sample are 100,000 to 150,000 clones; the ten most common clones hold over 1.5%. What was sequenced was PBMCs. The receptors stem from a man younger than 35 in good health and CMV-seronegative. CDR3s include the opening cysteine and the closing phenylalanine or tryptophan. The order of the fields is CDR3 length, D gene, V gene, J gene, CDR3 DNA, CDR3 protein. D genes are given only for firm matches.

CDR3 length: 13; D gene: NA; V gene: TRBV18; J gene: TRBJ1-1; CDR3 DNA: TGTGCCAGCTCCCCCTTGGCAATCTCTGGAGCTTTCTTT; CDR3 protein: CASSPLAISGAFF
CDR3 length: 13; D gene: TRBD2; V gene: TRBV29-1; J gene: TRBJ2-7; CDR3 DNA: TGCAGCGTTGAAGGGTTCGGGGGGGGCGAGCAGTACTTC; CDR3 protein: CSVEGFGGGEQYF
CDR3 length: 16; D gene: NA; V gene: TRBV27; J gene: TRBJ2-7; CDR3 DNA: TGTGCCAGCAGTCATGGGACTCCAATAGTTCGCTTCGAGCAGTACTTC; CDR3 protein: CASSHGTPIVRFEQYF
CDR3 length: 11; D gene: NA; V gene: TRBV30; J gene: TRBJ1-1; CDR3 DNA: TGTGCCTGGAGTGTACTTACTGAAGCTTTCTTT; CDR3 protein: CAWSVLTEAFF
CDR3 length: 17; D gene: TRBD2; V gene: TRBV28; J gene: TRBJ2-7; CDR3 DNA: TGTGCCAGCAGTTTCGGTCTTAGCGGGACTGAGTCCTACGAGCAGTACTTC; CDR3 protein: CASSFGLSGTESYEQYF
CDR3 length: 14; D gene: TRBD2; V gene: TRBV28; J gene: TRBJ2-1; CDR3 DNA: TGTGCCAGTAAGAGAACTAGCGGGTTTTATGAGCAGTTCTTC; CDR3 protein: CASKRTSGFYEQFF
CDR3 length: 16; D gene: TRBD1; V gene: TRBV19; J gene: TRBJ1-2; CDR3 DNA: TGTGCCAGTAGTACTACAGGGGGCGACGCGACTTATGGCTACACCTTT; CDR3 protein: CASSTTGGDATYGYTF
CDR3 length: 15; D gene: TRBD1; V gene: TRBV6-6; J gene: TRBJ2-7; CDR3 DNA: TGTGCCAGCAGTCAGCCCCGGCCAGGGGGAAACGAGCAGTACTTC; CDR3 protein: CASSQPRPGGNEQYF
CDR3 length: 16; D gene: NA; V gene: TRBV21-1; J gene: TRBJ1-6; CDR3 DNA: TGTGCCAGCAGCAAAGGGCGGAGCTCCTATAATTCACCCCTCCACTTT; CDR3 protein: CASSKGRSSYNSPLHF
CDR3 length: 12; D gene: NA; V gene: TRBV30; J gene: TRBJ1-1; CDR3 DNA: TGTGCCTGGATGCCGGGAATCACTGAAGCTTTCTTT; CDR3 protein: CAWMPGITEAFF
CDR3 length: 12; D gene: TRBD1; V gene: TRBV6-1; J gene: TRBJ1-2; CDR3 DNA: TGTGCCAGCAGTGACAGGGGGTATGGCTACACCTTC; CDR3 protein: CASSDRGYGYTF
CDR3 length: 15; D gene: TRBD2; V gene: TRBV6-5; J gene: TRBJ2-1; CDR3 DNA: TGTGCCAGCAGTTACTCGGGACTAGCGAACAATGAGCAGTTCTTC; CDR3 protein: CASSYSGLANNEQFF
CDR3 length: 13; D gene: TRBD1; V gene: TRBV25-1; J gene: TRBJ2-5; CDR3 DNA: TGTGCCAGCAGTGCGTGGGACAGGGAGACCCAGTACTTC; CDR3 protein: CASSAWDRETQYF
CDR3 length: 16; D gene: NA; V gene: TRBV6-5; J gene: TRBJ2-6; CDR3 DNA: TGTGCCAGCAGTTACTCCAGCCTAGCGCTGGCCGGCGTCCTGACTTTC; CDR3 protein: CASSYSSLALAGVLTF
CDR3 length: 15; D gene: TRBD1; V gene: TRBV6-6; J gene: TRBJ1-4; CDR3 DNA: TGTGCCAGCAGTCGCCTACAGGGGGCTAGCGAAAAACTGTTTTTT; CDR3 protein: CASSRLQGASEKLFF
CDR3 length: 17; D gene: NA; V gene: TRBV5-1; J gene: TRBJ1-4; CDR3 DNA: TGCGCCAGCAGCTTGGAGGCGCCCAGGACAACTAATGAAAAACTGTTTTTT; CDR3 protein: CASSLEAPRTTNEKLFF
CDR3 length: 14; D gene: TRBD1; V gene: TRBV10-3; J gene: TRBJ1-1; CDR3 DNA: TGTGCCATCAGGATCAGGGGGCTCGGCACTGAAGCTTTCTTT; CDR3 protein: CAIRIRGLGTEAFF
CDR3 length: 10; D gene: TRBD2; V gene: TRBV6-1; J gene: TRBJ2-7; CDR3 DNA: TGTGCCAGCAGGGACGGGGGGATGCACTTC; CDR3 protein: CASRDGGMHF
CDR3 length: 15; D gene: NA; V gene: TRBV18; J gene: TRBJ2-7; CDR3 DNA: TGTGCCAGCTCCCTCGAGGCCAGCAAAGTCTACGAGCAGTACTTC; CDR3 protein: CASSLEASKVYEQYF
CDR3 length: 13; D gene: TRBD1; V gene: TRBV11-3; J gene: TRBJ1-1; CDR3 DNA: TGTGCCAGCAGCGAAGACAGGGACACTGAAGCTTTCTTT; CDR3 protein: CASSEDRDTEAFF
CDR3 length: 12; D gene: NA; V gene: TRBV27; J gene: TRBJ2-2; CDR3 DNA: TGTGCCAGCAGTTTTTACAGGGGGGAGCTGTTTTTT; CDR3 protein: CASSFYRGELFF
CDR3 length: 15; D gene: NA; V gene: TRBV7-8; J gene: TRBJ2-1; CDR3 DNA: TGTGCCAGCAGCTTAGGGGCAGGGTGGATAAATGAGCAGTTCTTC; CDR3 protein: CASSLGAGWINEQFF
CDR3 length: 19; D gene: TRBD1; V gene: TRBV7-9; J gene: TRBJ2-7; CDR3 DNA: TGTGCCAGCAGCAAGCCACAGGGGGCGAAGAGCGGGGCCATCCTCGAGCAGTACTTC; CDR3 protein: CASSKPQGAKSGAILEQYF
CDR3 length: 13; D gene: TRBD1; V gene: TRBV5-1; J gene: TRBJ2-1; CDR3 DNA: TGCGCCAGCTTTACAGGGGACTACAATGAGCAGTTCTTC; CDR3 protein: CASFTGDYNEQFF
CDR3 length: 17; D gene: TRBD1; V gene: TRBV28; J gene: TRBJ2-7; CDR3 DNA: TGTGCCAGCAGTTTACCTGATCCCCGGGACAGGTCCTACGAGCAGTACTTC; CDR3 protein: CASSLPDPRDRSYEQYF
CDR3 length: 13; D gene: NA; V gene: TRBV30; J gene: TRBJ2-1; CDR3 DNA: TGTGCCTGGAATCGAGGGACCTACAATGAGCAGTTCTTC; CDR3 protein: CAWNRGTYNEQFF
CDR3 length: 15; D gene: NA; V gene: TRBV7-2; J gene: TRBJ1-1; CDR3 DNA: TGTGCCAGCAGCTCACGAGTTCCTTTGAACACTGAAGCTTTCTTT; CDR3 protein: CASSSRVPLNTEAFF
CDR3 length: 13; D gene: TRBD1; V gene: TRBV9; J gene: TRBJ1-1; CDR3 DNA: TGTGCCAGCAGCTTATCCGGGACAGCTCGAGCTTTCTTT; CDR3 protein: CASSLSGTARAFF
CDR3 length: 15; D gene: TRBD2; V gene: TRBV13; J gene: TRBJ2-3; CDR3 DNA: TGTGCCAGCAGCTCGGCGGGAGAGGGCACAGATACGCAGTATTTT; CDR3 protein: CASSSAGEGTDTQYF
CDR3 length: 13; D gene: NA; V gene: TRBV10-3; J gene: TRBJ2-2; CDR3 DNA: TGTGCCATCAGGCTTGGAGCCACCGGGGAGCTGTTTTTT; CDR3 protein: CAIRLGATGELFF
CDR3 length: 15; D gene: NA; V gene: TRBV19; J gene: TRBJ2-7; CDR3 DNA: TGTGCCAGTAGTATACCCGGGGGAAAGCGGACCGAGCAGTACTTC; CDR3 protein: CASSIPGGKRTEQYF
CDR3 length: 15; D gene: TRBD2; V gene: TRBV25-1; J gene: TRBJ2-3; CDR3 DNA: TGTGCCAGCAGCCCATATGGGGCGGGGGGAATGACGCAGTATTTT; CDR3 protein: CASSPYGAGGMTQYF
CDR3 length: 13; D gene: NA; V gene: TRBV9; J gene: TRBJ1-1; CDR3 DNA: TGTGCCAGCCACCCACCATCAGACTCGCGGGCTTTCTTT; CDR3 protein: CASHPPSDSRAFF
CDR3 length: 13; D gene: NA; V gene: TRBV7-3; J gene: TRBJ2-7; CDR3 DNA: TGTGCCAGCAGCTTAACGGTTGGTAGCGAGCAGTACTTC; CDR3 protein: CASSLTVGSEQYF
CDR3 length: 15; D gene: NA; V gene: TRBV5-6; J gene: TRBJ1-6; CDR3 DNA: TGTGCCAGCAGCCGAGCTACAGCCGTTAGTTCACCCCTCCACTTT; CDR3 protein: CASSRATAVSSPLHF
CDR3 length: 15; D gene: TRBD1; V gene: TRBV6-4; J gene: TRBJ2-1; CDR3 DNA: TGTGCCAGCAGTGAGACAGGGGGCTCCTACAATGAGCAGTTCTTC; CDR3 protein: CASSETGGSYNEQFF
CDR3 length: 14; D gene: TRBD1; V gene: TRBV7-9; J gene: TRBJ1-6; CDR3 DNA: TGTGCCAGCAGCTTTACGGGACAGGAGTCACCCCTCCACTTT; CDR3 protein: CASSFTGQESPLHF
CDR3 length: 14; D gene: NA; V gene: TRBV9; J gene: TRBJ1-2; CDR3 DNA: TGTGCCAGCAGCGTAGGAGGGTTTGGTTATGGCTACACCTTC; CDR3 protein: CASSVGGFGYGYTF
CDR3 length: 14; D gene: TRBD2; V gene: TRBV28; J gene: TRBJ2-1; CDR3 DNA: TGTGCCAGCACCTTCGGGGGGACGGACAATGAGCAGTTCTTC; CDR3 protein: CASTFGGTDNEQFF
CDR3 length: 13; D gene: TRBD1; V gene: TRBV30; J gene: TRBJ1-1; CDR3 DNA: TGTGCAGCCCAGGGACAGGACGGATTAAGGGCTTTCTTT; CDR3 protein: CAAQGQDGLRAFF
CDR3 length: 14; D gene: TRBD1; V gene: TRBV2; J gene: TRBJ1-2; CDR3 DNA: TGTGCCAGCAGTGGAGTCCAGGGGGGCTATGGCTACACCTTC; CDR3 protein: CASSGVQGGYGYTF
CDR3 length: 20; D gene: NA; V gene: TRBV19; J gene: TRBJ1-2; CDR3 DNA: TGTGCCAGACGGGTTGTTAAACTCCCCCAGCATTTTCTGACCTCCTATGGCTACACCTTC; CDR3 protein: CARRVVKLPQHFLTSYGYTF
CDR3 length: 14; D gene: TRBD1; V gene: TRBV15; J gene: TRBJ2-5; CDR3 DNA: TGTGCCACCAGCAGGGGACAGGTACAAGAGACCCAGTACTTC; CDR3 protein: CATSRGQVQETQYF
CDR3 length: 15; D gene: NA; V gene: TRBV6-1; J gene: TRBJ2-7; CDR3 DNA: TGTGCCAGCAGTGAAGAGGCGGCCAGCTCCTACGAGCAGTACTTC; CDR3 protein: CASSEEAASSYEQYF
CDR3 length: 15; D gene: NA; V gene: TRBV13; J gene: TRBJ1-6; CDR3 DNA: TGTGCCAGCAGCTCCAGGGGAGAGTTAAATTCACCCCTCCACTTT; CDR3 protein: CASSSRGELNSPLHF
CDR3 length: 15; D gene: TRBD2; V gene: TRBV7-6; J gene: TRBJ2-1; CDR3 DNA: TGTGCCAGCAGCCCTAGCGGGGGCCCTCACAATGAGCAGTTCTTC; CDR3 protein: CASSPSGGPHNEQFF
CDR3 length: 16; D gene: TRBD1; V gene: TRBV19; J gene: TRBJ1-1; CDR3 DNA: TGTGCCAGTAGCACCACTGGGATAGGGGGCGGCACTGAAGCTTTCTTT; CDR3 protein: CASSTTGIGGGTEAFF
CDR3 length: 19; D gene: TRBD1; V gene: TRBV2; J gene: TRBJ1-2; CDR3 DNA: TGTGCCAGCACCTCGTGGGTTTCCGGGACAGGGGAAGCTAACTATGGCTACACCTTC; CDR3 protein: CASTSWVSGTGEANYGYTF
CDR3 length: 12; D gene: NA; V gene: TRBV19; J gene: TRBJ1-2; CDR3 DNA: TGTGCCAGTAGCGGGAGTTCCTATGGCTACACCTTC; CDR3 protein: CASSGSSYGYTF
CDR3 length: 15; D gene: TRBD1; V gene: TRBV28; J gene: TRBJ1-1; CDR3 DNA: TGTGCCAGCAGTTTGGAAACAGGGGGCGGGACTGAAGCTTTCTTT; CDR3 protein: CASSLETGGGTEAFF